Ten or more counts support the clone carrying this T cell receptor (beta chain). Antigen: not known. The study drew donors from healthy Caucasian individuals in Russia aged roughly 6 to 95. The data were obtained in a study of blood T cells in healthy people across ages. Overall study findings and caveats: Both higher diversity and more naive CD4+ cells marked long-lived donors when set against aged donors.

Trimming cost V 0 bases and J 5 bases, with 2 bases left between them. The CDR3 totals 12 residues. The second PCR ran about 6 to 12 cycles with a sample-barcoded 5' primer and J-beta primers. Tagging of each cDNA molecule was performed by a template-switch adaptor with 12 random nucleotides. All samples yielded 2.5 million or more CDR3-containing paired-end reads. A single record per CDR3 protein comes from TCRdb applying MiXCR to the 5' RACE reads. Among some 1.8 million distinct CDR3 sequences listed, 39% were seen once. The receptor was isolated from a human donor in good health. V usage is TRBV12-3 or TRBV12-4 and J usage is TRBJ1-5; D uncertain. The material sequenced was blood. The CDR3 is CASSLAHQPQHF. The CDR3 DNA sequence: TGTGCCAGCAGTTTAGCCCATCAGCCCCAGCATTTT.